What follows are 20 T cell receptor beta chains derived from one specimen sequenced in a study of vaccination and CD4 T cells after COVID-19. Treatment in this sample: roughly 10-day PBMC culture with coronavirus spike peptide pools or control peptides (ViraFEST assay). No cognate antigen is known for these TCRs. Sequence data for DNA of cultured CD4+ T cells were generated by the Oncomine TCR Beta short-read assay. A single record per CDR3 protein comes from TCRdb applying MiXCR to the PCR reads. The sample records around 16,000 distinct CDR3 sequences, about 75% being singletons. Sequenced here: CD4+ T cells from blood, cultured in vitro, sampled after SARS-CoV-2 vaccination. These receptors were taken from a human donor who received a COVID-19 vaccine.

This sequence joins TRBV24-1 and TRBJ1-1, with D possibly matching TRBD1 (5 bases). CDR1 and CDR2 from the germline V gene are KGHDR and SFDVKD. The CDR3 has 13 residues. V shed 5 bases and J shed 1 base, with 7 bases lying between them. For the CDR3, the DNA is TGTGCCACCAGTGTTGGACAGAACACTGAAGCTTTCTTT. This gives the protein CATSVGQNTEAFF.

The chain joins TRBV6-1 to TRBJ1-1; the match to TRBD1 covers 7 bases. This CDR3 region has 13 residues. Germline V gives CDR1 MNHNS, CDR2 SASEGT. J gave up 4 bases and V 5 bases, and 4 bases lay outside the gene matches. The CDR3 reads CASSPDRATEAFF. The DNA of the CDR3 is TGTGCCAGCAGTCCCGACAGGGCCACTGAAGCTTTCTTT.

This chain joins TRBV19 and TRBJ1-2; 8 positions match TRBD1. The CDR3 loop spans 13 amino acids. The junction had 7 bases not matched to a gene; V was cut back by 6 bases and J by 7 bases. Germline V CDR1 and CDR2: LNHDA, SQIVND (reference sequence). CDR3 loop: CASSPGQGGGYTF. CDR3 nucleotide sequence: TGTGCCAGTAGCCCCGGACAGGGTGGTGGCTACACCTTC. Full variable domain (missing parts from reference TRBV19 and TRBJ1-2): DGGITQSPKYLFRKEGQNVTLSCEQNLNHDAMYWYRQDPGQGLRLIYYSQIVNDFQKGDIAEGYSVSREKKESFPLTVTSAQKNPTAFYLCASSPGQGGGYTFGSGTRLTVV.

By share, this clonotype counts as medium-sized (0.01 to 0.1%). The chain recombines TRBV7-8 with TRBJ2-3; tentative D call: TRBD1 (6 bases). Per germline, CDR1 SGHVS and CDR2 FQNEAQ. Trimming took 1 base from V and 0 from J, leaving 11 bases between them. The CDR3 runs 16 residues. The DNA of the CDR3 is TGTGCCAGCAGCTTAGTAACAGGGAGAAGCACAGATACGCAGTATTTT. This gives the protein CASSLVTGRSTDTQYF. The full variable domain, with the rest looked up from reference TRBV7-8 and TRBJ2-3, is GAGVSQSPRYKVAKRGQDVALRCDPISGHVSLFWYQQALGQGPEFLTYFQNEAQLDKSGLPSDRFFAERPEGSVSTLKIQRTQQEDSAVYLCASSLVTGRSTDTQYFGPGTRLTVL.

The rearrangement joins TRBV25-1 to TRBJ1-2; possibly TRBD1 for D (6 bases). This CDR3 region has 13 residues. The germline gives CDR1 MGHDK, CDR2 SYGVNS. V lost 6 bases to trimming and J lost 7 bases, with 15 bases between them. In DNA form, the CDR3 reads TGTGCCAGCAGCGTAAGAACAGGGTTTGGCTACACCTTC. Protein product: CASSVRTGFGYTF.

This clonotype occurred a few times. This sequence joins TRBV30 and TRBJ1-2, with a tentative D call TRBD1 (5 bases). This CDR3 is 11 amino acids long. The V gene lost 4 bases and the J gene lost 7 bases, with 10 bases spanning the gap. Germline assignment: CDR1 GTSNPN and CDR2 SVGIG (reference sequence). The CDR3 is CAWTAGFGYTF. The CDR3, as DNA: TGTGCCTGGACCGCAGGGTTTGGCTACACCTTC.

The chain carries TRBV20-1 and TRBJ1-2; no definite D call. V shed 1 base and J shed 5 bases, with 8 bases lying between them. The CDR3 runs 12 residues. Germline V gene lookup returns CDR1 DFQATT and CDR2 SNEGSKA (reference sequence). CDR3 in DNA: TGCAGTGCTAGAGGGGGAATATATGGCTACACCTTC. It codes for CSARGGIYGYTF.

V and J are TRBV30 and TRBJ1-2, with D perhaps matching TRBD1 (5 bases). This CDR3 has 14 amino acids. Per the germline V gene, CDR1 is GTSNPN and CDR2 is SVGIG (reference sequence). V was trimmed by 2 bases and J by 0 bases, leaving 10 bases between them. This CDR3 reads CAWSIGGANYGYTF. In DNA form, the CDR3 reads TGTGCCTGGAGTATCGGGGGAGCTAACTATGGCTACACCTTC.

This clonotype was detected only once. The rearrangement joins TRBV6-1 to TRBJ1-6, with D tentatively TRBD1 (5 bases). Germline loops: CDR1 MNHNS, CDR2 SASEGT. This CDR3 comprises 16 residues. V dropped 6 bases and J dropped 7 bases, with 19 bases sitting between them. The CDR3 sequence: CASRVDSGTLNSPLHF. The CDR3 nucleotides read TGTGCCAGCAGAGTAGATTCCGGGACGCTAAATTCACCCCTCCACTTT.

This clonotype was counted between two and nine times. CDR3 sequence reads: CASSLLGQGSYQPQHF. For the CDR3, the DNA is TGTGCCAGCAGTTTACTCGGACAGGGTTCTTATCAGCCCCAGCATTTT. The chain recombines TRBV27 with TRBJ1-5; 8 positions match TRBD1. The CDR3 is 16 residues long. Germline lookup yields CDR1 MNHEY and CDR2 SMNVEV (reference sequence). V was clipped by 2 bases and J by 5 bases; unmatched bases: 8.

This clonotype appeared a single time. The chain recombines TRBV7-7 with TRBJ2-7; 13 nucleotides align to TRBD2. CDR3 length: 15 residues. Trimming removed 6 bases from V and 4 bases from J; junction bases left unmatched: 6. Germline V gene data show CDR1 as SSHAT and CDR2 as FNYEAQ (reference sequence). CDR3 in DNA: TGTGCCAGCAGTCAAGGACTAGCGGGGGTATACGAGCAGTACTTC. It is translated as CASSQGLAGVYEQYF.

The CDR3 here is CASSYGSMNTEAFF. Here the CDR3 DNA reads TGTGCCAGCAGTTACGGCAGCATGAACACTGAAGCTTTCTTT. The rearrangement joins TRBV6-7 to TRBJ1-1; no clear D gene. TRBV6-7 is given ORF status, its function remaining uncertain. CDR3 length: 14 amino acids. Trimming cost V 2 bases and J 0 bases, with 7 bases left between them.

This sequence joins TRBV6-1 and TRBJ2-5; 7 bases agree with TRBD2. The CDR3 is made up of 17 amino acids. V shed 1 base, J shed 0 bases, and the junction held 8 bases outside the gene matches. CDR1 and CDR2 (germline): MNHNS, SASEGT. The CDR3 DNA sequence: TGTGCCAGCAGTGAAGGTTTGTGGGGGGGACACCAAGAGACCCAGTACTTC. Its protein is CASSEGLWGGHQETQYF.

In its sample, this clonotype was seen once. The V and J genes are TRBV2 and TRBJ1-1; D is unresolved. Germline-derived CDR1 and CDR2 are SNHLY and FYNNEI. V was shortened by 6 bases and J by 0 bases, with 17 bases between the two germline ends. The CDR3 totals 16 residues. The DNA of the CDR3 is TGTGCCAGCAGCAAAGAAGCGGGAGTTGTGAACACTGAAGCTTTCTTT. Translated, it gives CASSKEAGVVNTEAFF.

This clonotype is classed as medium-sized. The chain carries TRBV20-1 and TRBJ2-2; possible D gene TRBD2, 6 bases. Germline-derived CDR1 and CDR2 are DFQATT and SNEGSKA (reference sequence). The CDR3 consists of 14 residues. The V end was cut by 6 bases, the J end by 3 bases, with 14 bases between. The CDR3 nucleotides read TGCAGTGCCCACCCGGGGGTGGACACCGGGGAGCTGTTTTTT. This codes for CSAHPGVDTGELFF.

This chain connects TRBV12-5 to TRBJ2-3; the match to TRBD2 covers 13 bases. V gave up 8 bases and J gave up 6 bases; unmatched junction bases: 2. The CDR3 spans 13 residues. Germline V gives CDR1 LGHNT, CDR2 FRNRAP. In nucleotides, the CDR3 is TGTGCTAGTTTGACTAGCGGGGGGGATACGCAGTATTTT. This translates into CASLTSGGDTQYF.

This chain links TRBV21-1 with TRBJ1-1. TRBV21-1 is a recognized pseudogene. This CDR3 region has 13 residues. CDR3 sequence (DNA): TGTGCCAGCTGCGGACTGACGCTCACTGAAGCTTTCTTT. It translates to CASCGLTLTEAFF.

V usage is TRBV24-1 and J usage is TRBJ1-1, with unresolved D. The germline V and J ends were trimmed by 0 bases and 4 bases, with 5 bases remaining between them. The CDR3 is 13 residues long. The germline CDR1 and CDR2 sequences are KGHDR and SFDVKD. The CDR3 is CATSDLLVTEAFF. The CDR3 DNA reads TGTGCCACCAGTGATTTGCTTGTCACTGAAGCTTTCTTT.

The genes are TRBV2 and TRBJ2-5, with 12 positions matching TRBD2. The J segment lost 5 bases and the V segment lost 4 bases, leaving 5 bases of the junction unmatched. The CDR3 contains 15 residues. Germline V gene sequence: CDR1 SNHLY, CDR2 FYNNEI. The CDR3: CASSVSSGGGETQYF. CDR3 nucleotide sequence: TGTGCCAGCAGTGTCTCTAGCGGGGGGGGTGAGACCCAGTACTTC.

The chain joins TRBV7-9 to TRBJ2-7, with unresolved D. Germline loops: CDR1 SEHNR, CDR2 FQNEAQ (reference sequence). Trimming took 5 bases from V and 4 from J, leaving 12 bases between them. The CDR3 covers 13 residues. CDR3: CASSPQKGYEQYF. CDR3 nucleotides: TGTGCCAGCAGCCCGCAGAAAGGTTACGAGCAGTACTTC.